This T cell receptor (beta chain) is from a study of blood T cells in healthy people across ages (dated by TCRdb to about 2015). For the wider study: In model experiments, roughly one uniquely barcoded TCR beta cDNA molecule per two T cells was captured by template switching. To track age-related changes in TCR beta repertoire diversity, the study relied on deep sequencing normalized with unique cDNA molecular identifiers. Four age groups were formed from the donors: young (average about 15 years), middle-aged (around 40), aged (over 55) and long-lived (around 82). To avoid experimental bias, donors of different ages were distributed randomly across sequencing lanes. Two additional independent replicas of 1 million unique cDNA reads from the same blood draw were analyzed for two donors (one aged 18 to 30 and one aged 80 or older).

The germline V gene sets CDR1 to MGHRA and CDR2 to YSYEKL. Between the V and J ends, shortened by 1 base and 3 bases respectively, the junction contains 13 bases. The cysteine opens and the phenylalanine closes a CDR3 of 15 amino acids. Only the CDR3 region is kept as DNA, spanning 45 bases read in frame from base 1. Beyond this particular receptor, the publication reports: Conclusive comparison of naive and antigen-experienced compartments was prevented by the profiling of bulk unsorted PBMCs. Compared with the aged group, the long-lived group had more naive CD4+ T cells, fewer expanded clones and increased TCR diversity, suggesting age selection. Estimates of total diversity from one million sequenced T cells were regarded as lower bounds and underestimates. Observed TCR beta diversity per million T cells fell roughly linearly with age, and a significant reduction was already apparent by age roughly 40. The CMV infection status of donors was not known, potentially confounding age-related changes in expanded clonotypes. Observed TCR beta diversity correlated strongly with the percentage of naive T cells measured by flow cytometry.

This clonotype was counted only a few times. Its antigen is still unknown. There are no base qualities to consult, and no much larger clone falls within one base. Systemically healthy Caucasian individuals from Russia, some 40 in total and aged about 6 to 95 years, were included as donors. Each donor gave around 9.8 milliliters of peripheral blood, collected into EDTA-treated Vacutainer tubes. Ficoll-Paque density-gradient centrifugation was used to isolate PBMCs, with at least 7 million obtained per sample. Trizol reagent was used to extract total RNA from the PBMCs, yielding at least 5.5 micrograms per sample. The percentages of naive CD45RAhigh/CD27high T cells were determined by flow cytometry on a PBMC aliquot from every donor. Receptor libraries were prepared by 5' RACE. Sequenced on an Illumina HiSeq 2500. A second about 6 to 11 cycle PCR used a sample-barcoded 5' primer and a J-beta primer mix. A template-switch 5' adaptor carrying 12 random nucleotides introduced a unique molecular identifier onto each TCR beta cDNA molecule. At least 2.5 million CDR3-containing paired-end reads were obtained from each sample. All of the RNA was converted into first-strand cDNA using the Mint cDNA synthesis kit, with a TRBC-specific oligonucleotide serving as the primer. Following uracil-DNA glycosylase treatment, all cDNA underwent a first 18-cycle PCR with the universal primers M1SS and BC2_uni_R. The authors' analysis ran thus. For normalization, 1 million high-quality reads were randomly selected from each sample, with every read carrying a distinct molecular identifier. Instead of being binned into consensus sequences, reads that shared molecular identifiers were thrown out. CDR3 identification, clonotype clustering and error correction used MiTCR with a Q25 quality threshold and the strictest error-elimination algorithm. A nonparametric unseen species model with Euler transformation was used to estimate lower-bound total TCR beta diversity. TCRdb passed the public sequencing reads through fastp at Q25 and MiXCR, retaining productive beta sequences. Each CDR3 protein gets just one entry, which takes the most common genes and DNA from the rows behind it. TCRdb's processing, not the authors' own work, is the source of the V and J calls. In this sample the table shows approximately 1.5 million distinct CDR3 sequences, around 36% of which occur a single time. The ten largest clones represent approximately 10% of the sample.

This chain joins TRBV4-1 to TRBJ2-7, with the D gene uncertain. The source of this sequence is a woman in her 30s in good health. Sequenced: blood. At the DNA level, the sequence is TGCGCCAGCAGCCAAGGGCCAGTCCTCCTCTACGAGCAGTACTTC. Its coded protein is CASSQGPVLLYEQYF.